Listed here are 21 T cell receptor beta chains from one sample, sequenced in a study of human T cells and chemical hapten exposure. In TCRdb, the RACE reads were re-called with MiXCR into one record per CDR3 protein. The sample carries some 82,000 distinct CDR3 sequences, around 10% recorded once. Time point: patch test 1, 2 weeks after DPC sensitization. Treatment denoted: therapeutic diphenylcyclopropenone sensitization with weekly scalp DPC. The sample consisted of whole blood, taken in connection with sensitization to the hapten diphenylcyclopropenone (DPC). The source of these receptors is a woman between 45 and 60 years old with alopecia areata. Some clones in this sample may be carry-over from other donors' samples.

There are a few counts of this clonotype. J is TRBJ2-3 and V is TRBV7-8, with D perhaps TRBD1 (5 bases). The CDR3 sequence is 14 residues long. Germline V lookup: CDR1 SGHVS, CDR2 FQNEAQ. V gave up 5 bases and J gave up 2 bases, with 11 bases separating them. CDR3 nucleotides: TGTGCCAGCAGCGTCAGACAGTTCACAGATACGCAGTATTTT. Translation gives CASSVRQFTDTQYF.

This clonotype came up many times. J is TRBJ2-1 and V is TRBV7-2; D unresolved. The germline V and J ends were trimmed by 2 bases and 0 bases, with 8 bases remaining between them. The germline CDR1 and CDR2 sequences are SGHTA and FQGNSA. The CDR3 length is 15 residues. For the CDR3, the DNA is TGTGCCAGCAGCTTAAGCAGAAACTCCTACAATGAGCAGTTCTTC. The encoded protein is CASSLSRNSYNEQFF. Looking up the rest from reference TRBV7-2 and TRBJ2-1 gives the full variable domain: GAGVSQSPSNKVTEKGKDVELRCDPISGHTALYWYRQSLGQGLEFLIYFQGNSAPDKSGLPSDRFSAERTGGSVSTLTIQRTQQEDSAVYLCASSLSRNSYNEQFFGPGTRLTVL.

This clonotype was found many times. V usage is TRBV12-5 and J usage is TRBJ2-1; TRBD2 aligns across 8 bases. The CDR3 sequence is 17 residues long. Trimming cost V 0 bases and J 2 bases; bases outside gene matches: 6. Germline loops: CDR1 LGHNT, CDR2 FRNRAP. The chain's CDR3 is CASGLVLGTRTYNEQFF. The CDR3 bases are TGTGCTAGTGGTTTGGTACTTGGGACTAGGACCTACAATGAGCAGTTCTTC.

This sequence joins TRBV28 and TRBJ2-3, with 11 bases aligning to TRBD2. Trimming removed 6 bases from V and 0 bases from J; junction bases left unmatched: 8. Germline-derived CDR1 and CDR2 are MDHEN and SYDVKM. This CDR3 contains 17 residues. CDR3 DNA sequence: TGTGCCAGCAGCCGTACTCGGACTAGCGGGAGCACAGATACGCAGTATTTT. This codes for CASSRTRTSGSTDTQYF.

This chain joins TRBV29-1 and TRBJ2-3; tentative D call: TRBD1 (6 bases). The CDR3 length is 10 residues. V lost 7 bases, J lost 10 bases, and 12 bases lay in between. In germline, CDR1 is SQVTM, CDR2 ANQGSEA. The CDR3 DNA sequence: TGCAGCGCTTTTAGGGGGTCGCAGTATTTT. Translation: CSAFRGSQYF.

A few counts support this clonotype. The chain couples TRBV7-9 to TRBJ2-1, with 10 bases that match TRBD2. In germline, CDR1 is SEHNR, CDR2 FQNEAQ (reference sequence). J was trimmed by 2 bases and V by 2 bases; bases with no gene match: 0. The CDR3 loop spans 15 amino acids. CDR3 region: CASSLTSGAYNEQFF. As DNA, the CDR3 is TGTGCCAGCAGCTTAACTAGCGGGGCCTACAATGAGCAGTTCTTC.

At least ten counts were recorded for this clonotype. This chain joins TRBV28 and TRBJ2-7; 9 bases are shared with TRBD2. The trim removed 4 bases at V and 11 bases at J, leaving 21 bases unmatched. Germline CDR1 MDHEN, CDR2 SYDVKM. The CDR3 covers 17 residues. The CDR3 reads CASSSGLSLAGPRREYF. The CDR3 nucleotides are TGTGCCAGCAGTTCGGGTCTGAGTCTAGCGGGACCTCGGAGGGAGTACTTC.

This clonotype occurred a few times. The chain joins TRBV5-4 to TRBJ2-3; the match to TRBD2 covers 7 bases. Germline V gene sequence: CDR1 SGHNT, CDR2 YYREEE (reference sequence). After removal of 2 bases from V and 6 bases from J, the junction contained 15 bases not matched to a gene. The CDR3 has 17 amino acids. CDR3 nucleotides: TGTGCCAGCAGCTTCCCCCGCGGGAGTGGATATGTCGATACGCAGTATTTT. Its translation: CASSFPRGSGYVDTQYF.

This clonotype was seen repeatedly, ten times or more. The rearrangement links TRBV3-1 to TRBJ1-4; D not resolved. The CDR3 extends over 13 amino acids. V lost 0 bases, J lost 8 bases, and 7 bases lay in between. The germline V gene has CDR1 LGHDT and CDR2 YNNKEL (reference sequence). The CDR3 DNA is TGTGCCAGCAGCCAAGAGGAAGGCGAAAAACTGTTTTTT. Its protein is CASSQEEGEKLFF.

This clonotype occurred many times. The gene calls are TRBV20-1 and TRBJ1-1; a possible D gene is TRBD1 (5 bases). Germline CDR1 is DFQATT and CDR2 is SNEGSKA (reference sequence). Trimming took 1 base from V and 3 from J, leaving 9 bases between them. CDR3 length: 13 amino acids. In DNA form, the CDR3 reads TGCAGTGCTAGAGGTCCAGGGTACACTGAAGCTTTCTTT. This codes for CSARGPGYTEAFF.

This clonotype was seen ten or more times. The chain has TRBV2 and TRBJ1-5, with D unresolved. This CDR3 region has 15 residues. The germline CDR1 and CDR2 sequences are SNHLY and FYNNEI. Trimming removed 6 bases from V and 1 base from J, with 13 bases in between. The CDR3 protein is CASSPASLSNQPQHF. For the CDR3, the DNA is TGTGCCAGCAGCCCCGCCAGCCTGAGCAATCAGCCCCAGCATTTT.

This sequence joins TRBV7-3 and TRBJ2-7; D is uncertain. The CDR3 extends over 14 amino acids. Trimming left V 2 bases short and J 3 bases short, with 11 bases between. Per germline, CDR1 SGHTA and CDR2 FQGTGA. The CDR3 region is CASSLDGQVYEQYF. Written as DNA, the CDR3 is TGTGCCAGCAGCTTAGACGGGCAGGTCTACGAGCAGTACTTC.

This clonotype was found a few times. This sequence joins TRBV18 and TRBJ1-1, with D hard to call. The CDR3 contains 15 residues. Germline lookup yields CDR1 KGHSH and CDR2 LQKENI. V lost 3 bases and J 3 bases, leaving 14 bases between the germline ends. The CDR3 sequence is CASSPTKLRDTEAFF. As DNA, the CDR3 is TGTGCCAGCTCACCGACGAAGCTCCGGGACACTGAAGCTTTCTTT.

The chain recombines TRBV15 with TRBJ1-3, with TRBD1 matching 7 bases. The junction had 11 bases not matched to a gene; V was cut back by 5 bases and J by 4 bases. Germline values: CDR1 LNHNV, CDR2 YYDKDF (reference sequence). This CDR3 contains 16 residues. CDR3 sequence: CATSPGRGAAGNTIYF. In DNA, the CDR3 is TGTGCCACCAGCCCAGGCAGGGGGGCCGCAGGAAACACCATATATTTT.

This clonotype was seen a few times. The V gene is TRBV7-2, the J gene TRBJ2-7; a weak D match, TRBD2 (6 bases). V was trimmed by 7 bases and J by 6 bases, leaving 16 bases between them. From germline, CDR1 is SGHTA and CDR2 FQGNSA. This CDR3 region has 13 residues. This CDR3 is CASTKNVGGEQYF. CDR3 nucleotides: TGTGCCAGCACCAAAAACGTGGGGGGCGAGCAGTACTTC.

The chain employs TRBV29-1 and TRBJ2-1, with 8 bases lining up with TRBD2. This CDR3 region has 17 residues. Germline V gene lookup returns CDR1 SQVTM and CDR2 ANQGSEA. Trimming cost V 6 bases and J 1 base; bases outside gene matches: 14. The chain's CDR3 is CSVPSGGPLSSYNEQFF. The CDR3 DNA follows: TGCAGCGTGCCCAGCGGGGGACCACTATCATCCTACAATGAGCAGTTCTTC.

In its sample, this clonotype was seen many times. The chain links TRBV27 to TRBJ1-6; tentatively, D is TRBD1 (6 bases). V dropped 5 bases and J dropped 6 bases, with 11 bases sitting between them. The germline gives CDR1 MNHEY, CDR2 SMNVEV (reference sequence). There are 14 residues in the CDR3. As DNA, the CDR3 is TGTGCCAGCAGTCAGGACAGATTTAATTCACCCCTCCACTTT. Its protein product is CASSQDRFNSPLHF.

This clonotype appeared many times. This chain joins TRBV7-2 and TRBJ2-7; D unresolved. Deletions cut 5 bases from V and 2 bases from J, with 10 bases between. The CDR3 runs 13 residues. The germline CDR1 and CDR2 sequences are SGHTA and FQGNSA. The CDR3 DNA is TGTGCCAGCAGCCATGACCGGGCCTACGAGCAGTACTTC. Its translation: CASSHDRAYEQYF.

This clonotype was observed a few times. V usage is TRBV27 and J usage is TRBJ1-2; 8 nucleotides match TRBD1. After removal of 6 bases from V and 5 bases from J, the junction contained 11 bases not matched to a gene. The CDR3 has 15 amino acids. The germline V gene encodes CDR1 MNHEY and CDR2 SMNVEV (reference sequence). The CDR3 is CASSRPGQAEYGYTF. Written as DNA, the CDR3 is TGTGCCAGCAGCCGACCGGGACAGGCTGAATATGGCTACACCTTC.

This clonotype was seen many times. The rearrangement uses TRBV20-1 and TRBJ2-1; 9 bases match TRBD2. Losses at the gene ends were 6 bases for V and 7 bases for J; bases not matched to a gene: 10. The CDR3 is 14 amino acids. Per germline, CDR1 DFQATT and CDR2 SNEGSKA (reference sequence). CDR3 sequence reads: CSAPPGSGGNEQFF. In DNA form, the CDR3 reads TGCAGTGCCCCGCCCGGTAGCGGGGGAAATGAGCAGTTCTTC.

This clonotype was detected a few times. The CDR3 sequence: CASSSGQGADTQYF. DNA of the CDR3: TGTGCCAGCAGCTCAGGACAGGGGGCAGATACGCAGTATTTT. The chain joins TRBV7-3 to TRBJ2-3; 10 nucleotides line up with TRBD1. This CDR3 has 14 amino acids. The germline V gene encodes CDR1 SGHTA and CDR2 FQGTGA. V gave up 4 bases and J gave up 4 bases; unmatched junction bases: 2.